A selection of T cell receptor beta chains follows, all from one sample in a study of control samples from healthy donors and cancer patients. The data were produced by immunoSEQ multiplex PCR, yet TCRdb's version contains in-frame clones alone and is incomplete. The sample carries 75,000 to 95,000 clones, around 85% recorded once. Sample: PBMCs. All receptors come from a man between 65 and 79 years old with lung cancer. The CDR3 runs from the conserved cysteine through the conserved F or W. The order of the fields is CDR3 protein, CDR3 DNA, clone size, V gene, J gene, D gene. A D gene is named only where the DNA matches it firmly. Expanded clones get a size class; other rows say once, few or many, or leave the size out.

CDR3aa: CASSLGVWQAMNTEAFF
CDR3nt: TGCGCCAGCAGCTTGGGTGTTTGGCAGGCCATGAACACTGAAGCTTTCTTT
abundance: .
v_gene: TRBV5-1
j_gene: TRBJ1-1
d_gene: .

CDR3aa: CASSRDRVDGYTF
CDR3nt: TGTGCCAGCAGCCGCGACAGGGTTGACGGCTACACCTTC
abundance: .
v_gene: TRBV6-5
j_gene: TRBJ1-2
d_gene: TRBD1

CDR3aa: CASSEKRGANTEAFF
CDR3nt: TGCGCCAGCAGCGAGAAGAGGGGGGCGAACACTGAAGCTTTCTTT
abundance: few
v_gene: TRBV5-1
j_gene: TRBJ1-1
d_gene: .

CDR3aa: CASSLNPTGHQETQYF
CDR3nt: TGTGCCAGCAGTCTGAATCCGACAGGGCACCAAGAGACCCAGTACTTC
abundance: .
v_gene: TRBV27
j_gene: TRBJ2-5
d_gene: TRBD1

CDR3aa: CAWAFAVEQYF
CDR3nt: TGTGCCTGGGCGTTCGCGGTCGAGCAGTACTTC
abundance: .
v_gene: TRBV30
j_gene: TRBJ2-7
d_gene: .

CDR3aa: CATRQNSGTHTGELFF
CDR3nt: TGTGCCACCAGACAAAACTCCGGGACACACACCGGGGAGCTGTTTTTT
abundance: .
v_gene: TRBV24-1
j_gene: TRBJ2-2
d_gene: .

CDR3aa: CASSSRDSTYEQYF
CDR3nt: TGTGCCAGCAGCTCCCGGGACTCGACCTACGAGCAGTACTTC
abundance: .
v_gene: TRBV11-2
j_gene: TRBJ2-7
d_gene: .

CDR3aa: CASSLTFGETQYF
CDR3nt: TGTGCCAGCAGCTTAACTTTCGGAGAGACCCAGTACTTC
abundance: .
v_gene: TRBV7-9
j_gene: TRBJ2-5
d_gene: .

CDR3aa: CAISDLGVGPNTGELFF
CDR3nt: TGTGCCATCAGTGATTTAGGCGTCGGACCTAACACCGGGGAGCTGTTTTTT
abundance: .
v_gene: TRBV10-3
j_gene: TRBJ2-2
d_gene: .

CDR3aa: CASRWGDGSGAQYF
CDR3nt: TGTGCCAGCAGATGGGGGGACGGGTCCGGGGCGCAGTACTTC
abundance: .
v_gene: TRBV6-5
j_gene: TRBJ2-7
d_gene: .

CDR3aa: CASSLYSDSPLHF
CDR3nt: TGTGCCAGCAGTTTATATTCCGATTCACCCCTCCACTTT
abundance: .
v_gene: TRBV27
j_gene: TRBJ1-6
d_gene: .

CDR3aa: CASSVGQGPQETQYF
CDR3nt: TGTGCCAGCAGCGTAGGACAGGGCCCACAAGAGACCCAGTACTTC
abundance: .
v_gene: TRBV11-2
j_gene: TRBJ2-5
d_gene: TRBD1

CDR3aa: CASSLNSVGFPSGNTIYF
CDR3nt: TGTGCCAGCAGCTTAAACTCGGTCGGATTTCCCTCTGGAAACACCATATATTTT
abundance: .
v_gene: TRBV7-9
j_gene: TRBJ1-3
d_gene: .

CDR3aa: CASQDYNEQFF
CDR3nt: TGTGCCAGTCAGGACTACAATGAGCAGTTCTTC
abundance: .
v_gene: TRBV19
j_gene: TRBJ2-1
d_gene: .

CDR3aa: CASSQDRGSEQFF
CDR3nt: TGTGCCAGCAGCCAAGATCGGGGGAGTGAGCAGTTCTTC
abundance: .
v_gene: TRBV3-1/TRBV3-2
j_gene: TRBJ2-1
d_gene: .

CDR3aa: CASSLAQGETQYF
CDR3nt: TGTGCCAGCAGCTTAGCGCAAGGGGAGACCCAGTACTTC
abundance: .
v_gene: TRBV7-2
j_gene: TRBJ2-5
d_gene: .

CDR3aa: CASSLARQKGNTIYF
CDR3nt: TGTGCCAGCAGCTTGGCCAGGCAGAAAGGAAACACCATATATTTT
abundance: .
v_gene: TRBV5-6
j_gene: TRBJ1-3
d_gene: .

CDR3aa: CSASKGTGLRTDTQYF
CDR3nt: TGCAGTGCTAGTAAAGGGACAGGTCTTCGCACAGATACGCAGTATTTT
abundance: .
v_gene: TRBV20-1
j_gene: TRBJ2-3
d_gene: TRBD1

CDR3aa: CASSPGGSPLHF
CDR3nt: TGTGCCAGCAGTCCTGGGGGGTCTCCCCTCCACTTT
abundance: few
v_gene: TRBV27
j_gene: TRBJ1-6
d_gene: .

CDR3aa: CASSLLGTEAFF
CDR3nt: TGCGCCAGCAGCTTGTTGGGCACTGAAGCTTTCTTT
abundance: .
v_gene: TRBV5-1
j_gene: TRBJ1-1
d_gene: .

CDR3aa: CASRSTGGKGYTF
CDR3nt: TGTGCCAGCAGATCGACAGGGGGAAAAGGCTACACCTTC
abundance: .
v_gene: TRBV27
j_gene: TRBJ1-2
d_gene: TRBD1

CDR3aa: CASSLPWTDTQYF
CDR3nt: TGTGCCAGCAGCTTACCCTGGACAGATACGCAGTATTTT
abundance: .
v_gene: TRBV7-8
j_gene: TRBJ2-3
d_gene: .